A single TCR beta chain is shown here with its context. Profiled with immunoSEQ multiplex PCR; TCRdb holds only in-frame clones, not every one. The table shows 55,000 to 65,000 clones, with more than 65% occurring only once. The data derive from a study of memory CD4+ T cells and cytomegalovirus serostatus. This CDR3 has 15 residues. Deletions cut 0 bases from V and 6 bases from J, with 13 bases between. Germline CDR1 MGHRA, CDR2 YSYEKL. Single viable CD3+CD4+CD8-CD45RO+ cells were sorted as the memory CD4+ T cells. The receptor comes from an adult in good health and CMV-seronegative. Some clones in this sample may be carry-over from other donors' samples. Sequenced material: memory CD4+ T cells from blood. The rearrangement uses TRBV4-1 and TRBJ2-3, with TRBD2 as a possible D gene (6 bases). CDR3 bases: TGCGCCAGCAGCCAAGATGTCTTACGGGGGGATACGCAGTATTTT. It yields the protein CASSQDVLRGDTQYF.